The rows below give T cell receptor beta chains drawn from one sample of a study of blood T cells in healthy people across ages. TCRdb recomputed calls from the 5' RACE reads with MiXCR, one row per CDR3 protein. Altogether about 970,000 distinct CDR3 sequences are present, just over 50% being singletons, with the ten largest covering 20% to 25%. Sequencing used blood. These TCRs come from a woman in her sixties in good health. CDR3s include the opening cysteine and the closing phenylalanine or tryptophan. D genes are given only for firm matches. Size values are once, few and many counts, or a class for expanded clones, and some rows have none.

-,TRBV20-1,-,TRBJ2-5,CSAGHRRETQYF,TGCAGTGCTGGACACAGGAGAGAGACCCAGTACTTC
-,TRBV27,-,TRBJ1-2,CASSLIPNYGYTF,TGTGCCAGCAGTTTAATCCCTAACTATGGCTACACCTTC
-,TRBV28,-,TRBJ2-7,CASSPTNGGERYEQYF,TGTGCCAGCAGTCCCACGAACGGGGGCGAGCGATACGAGCAGTACTTC
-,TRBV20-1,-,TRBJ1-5,CSARNGLNQPQHF,TGCAGTGCGAGAAACGGGTTAAATCAGCCCCAGCATTTT
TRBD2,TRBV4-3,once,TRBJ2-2,CASSQEVAGRVGELFF,TGCGCCAGCAGCCAAGAAGTAGCGGGCAGAGTGGGGGAGCTGTTTTTT
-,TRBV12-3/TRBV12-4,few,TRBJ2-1,CASSPLGRARKQRDEQFF,TGTGCCAGCAGCCCACTGGGGCGGGCCCGAAAACAGAGGGATGAGCAGTTCTTC
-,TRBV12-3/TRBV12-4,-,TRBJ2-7,CASSTRVPNYEQYF,TGTGCCAGCAGTACACGGGTGCCAAACTACGAGCAGTACTTC
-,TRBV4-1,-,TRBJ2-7,CASSARRPSSTYEQYF,TGCGCCAGCAGCGCCAGGAGGCCCTCTTCAACCTACGAGCAGTACTTC
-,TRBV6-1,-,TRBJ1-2,CASSEDIRGRDGYTF,TGTGCCAGCAGTGAAGATATCAGGGGAAGAGATGGCTACACCTTC
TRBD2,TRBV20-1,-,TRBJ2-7,CSARDRLAGWTYEQYF,TGCAGTGCTAGAGATCGACTAGCGGGATGGACCTACGAGCAGTACTTC
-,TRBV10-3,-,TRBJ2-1,CAIRDTGGAPYNEQFF,TGTGCCATTCGGGATACAGGGGGGGCACCCTACAATGAGCAGTTCTTC
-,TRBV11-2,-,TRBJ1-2,CASSLNAALNYGYTF,TGTGCCAGCAGCTTAAACGCGGCGCTGAACTATGGCTACACCTTC
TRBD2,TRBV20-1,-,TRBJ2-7,CSALGTSGRASGQYF,TGCAGTGCGCTAGGTACTAGCGGGAGGGCGTCGGGGCAGTACTTC
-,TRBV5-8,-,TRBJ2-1,CASSLAKRGFF,TGTGCCAGCAGCTTGGCGAAGCGAGGGTTCTTC
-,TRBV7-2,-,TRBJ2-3,CASSHGGSDSQYF,TGTGCCAGCAGTCATGGGGGGAGTGATTCGCAGTATTTT
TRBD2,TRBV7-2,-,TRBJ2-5,CASSRTAGVRATQYF,TGTGCCAGCAGTCGGACGGCGGGAGTGAGGGCGACCCAGTACTTC
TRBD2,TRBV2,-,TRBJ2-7,CASSESAGGLAYEQYF,TGTGCCAGCAGTGAATCGGCGGGGGGACTAGCCTACGAGCAGTACTTC
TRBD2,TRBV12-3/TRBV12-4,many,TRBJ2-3,CASSSTTLAGGGDTQYF,TGTGCCAGCAGTTCAACCACCCTAGCGGGAGGCGGAGATACGCAGTATTTT
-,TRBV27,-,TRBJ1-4,CASRGYATNEKLFF,TGTGCCAGCAGGGGATATGCAACTAATGAAAAACTGTTTTTT
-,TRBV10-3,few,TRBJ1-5,CAISESASNQPQHF,TGTGCCATCAGTGAGTCGGCCAGCAATCAGCCCCAGCATTTT
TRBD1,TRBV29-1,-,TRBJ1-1,CSVTIPRQGETEAFF,TGCAGCGTAACGATTCCTCGACAGGGGGAAACTGAAGCTTTCTTT
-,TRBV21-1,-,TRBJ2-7,CASSENLYEQYF,TGTGCCAGCAGCGAAAACCTATACGAGCAGTACTTC
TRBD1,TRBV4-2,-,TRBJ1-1,CASSQGLGSGQGGRTEAFF,TGTGCCAGCAGCCAAGGATTGGGTTCCGGACAGGGTGGGCGGACTGAAGCTTTCTTT
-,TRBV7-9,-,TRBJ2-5,CASSPIRARARETQYF,TGTGCCAGCAGCCCCATTCGGGCCCGGGCGCGAGAGACCCAGTACTTC
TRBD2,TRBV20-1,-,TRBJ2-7,CSANRGTGGRALGYEQYF,TGCAGTGCTAACAGGGGAACGGGCGGGAGGGCCCTCGGCTACGAGCAGTACTTC
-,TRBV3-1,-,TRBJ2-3,CASSQVAYYGTDTQYF,TGTGCCAGCAGCCAAGTGGCCTATTACGGCACAGATACGCAGTATTTT
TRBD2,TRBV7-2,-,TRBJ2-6,CASSPAGTRLYSGANVLTF,TGTGCCAGCAGCCCAGCCGGGACTAGACTCTACTCTGGGGCCAACGTCCTGACTTTC
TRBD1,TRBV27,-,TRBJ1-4,CASSGTGGLGKLFF,TGTGCCAGCAGTGGGACAGGGGGGCTCGGAAAACTGTTTTTT
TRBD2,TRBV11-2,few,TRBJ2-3,CASSFASGSGDTQYF,TGTGCCAGCAGCTTTGCTAGCGGGAGTGGAGATACGCAGTATTTT
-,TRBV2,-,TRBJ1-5,CASSLGPTRYSNQPQHF,TGTGCCAGCAGCCTGGGTCCAACCCGATATAGCAATCAGCCCCAGCATTTT
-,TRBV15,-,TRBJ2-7,CATSRDRGTHEQYF,TGTGCCACCAGCAGAGACCGGGGGACGCACGAGCAGTACTTC
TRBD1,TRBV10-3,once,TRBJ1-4,CAIRDRVDEKLFF,TGTGCCATCCGGGACAGGGTGGATGAAAAACTGTTTTTT
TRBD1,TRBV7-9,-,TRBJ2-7,CASSLGQGRVEQYF,TGTGCCAGCAGCTTAGGACAGGGCCGAGTGGAGCAGTACTTC
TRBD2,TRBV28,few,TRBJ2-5,CASTGRAVVETQYF,TGTGCCAGCACAGGGAGGGCAGTAGTAGAGACCCAGTACTTC
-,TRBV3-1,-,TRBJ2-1,CASSQVSGWNEQFF,TGTGCCAGCAGCCAAGTTAGCGGATGGAATGAGCAGTTCTTC
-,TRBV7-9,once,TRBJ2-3,CASSQGQVSLDTQYF,TGTGCCAGCAGCCAAGGTCAGGTTTCGCTTGATACGCAGTATTTT
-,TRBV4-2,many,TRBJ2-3,CASRGGIADTQYF,TGTGCCAGCAGGGGCGGGATCGCAGATACGCAGTATTTT
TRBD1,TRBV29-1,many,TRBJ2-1,CSVGQGYNEQFF,TGCAGCGTGGGACAGGGTTACAATGAGCAGTTCTTC
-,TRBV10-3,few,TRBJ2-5,CAISERQGREQYF,TGTGCCATCAGTGAACGGCAGGGGAGAGAGCAGTACTTC
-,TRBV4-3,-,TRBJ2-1,CASSQEQGSYNEQFF,TGCGCCAGCAGCCAAGAACAGGGCTCCTACAATGAGCAGTTCTTC
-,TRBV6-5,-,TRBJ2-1,CASSYPRSGGHNEQFF,TGTGCCAGCAGTTACCCCCGGTCAGGTGGCCACAATGAGCAGTTCTTC
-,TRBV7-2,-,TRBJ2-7,CASSLRRPRNTYEQYF,TGTGCCAGCAGCTTACGCCGGCCCAGGAATACCTACGAGCAGTACTTC
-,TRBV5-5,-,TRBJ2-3,CASSPGRRDTQYF,TGTGCCAGCAGTCCGGGGAGGAGAGATACGCAGTATTTT
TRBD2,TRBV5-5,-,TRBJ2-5,CASSSLRLAEDGNEQYF,TGTGCCAGCAGCTCACTAAGACTAGCGGAAGATGGGAATGAGCAGTACTTC